The 22 T cell receptor beta chains presented below share a single source sample, sequenced in a study of Graves' ophthalmopathy and Graves' hyperthyroidism. RNA transcripts yielded amplified TCR beta CDR3 regions. After a first-round RT-PCR with HTBI primers, a second-round multiplex PCR was run. TCRdb re-called the multiplex PCR reads with MiXCR, one entry per CDR3 protein. The table includes some 240,000 distinct CDR3 sequences, 40% to 50% detected once. The sequencing input was peripheral blood. The receptors come from an adult man with Graves' ophthalmopathy.

This clonotype was counted between two and nine times. DNA of the CDR3: TGTGCCATCAGTGAGTCTAAGGGGGAAGGGGGCCTTGGTCAGCCCCAGCATTTT. Residues: CAISESKGEGGLGQPQHF. V usage is TRBV10-3 and J usage is TRBJ1-5, with 7 positions matching TRBD1. This CDR3 has 18 amino acids. Germline-derived CDR1 and CDR2 are ENHRY and SYGVKD. Trimming removed 0 bases from V and 6 bases from J; junction bases left unmatched: 14.

At least ten counts were recorded for this clonotype. The genes are TRBV15 and TRBJ1-6; D ambiguous. Germline CDR1 and CDR2: LNHNV and YYDKDF (reference sequence). V shed 0 bases and J shed 7 bases, with 7 bases lying between them. CDR3 length equals 14 residues. The CDR3: CATSRDNENSPLHF. DNA of the CDR3: TGTGCCACCAGCAGAGATAACGAGAATTCACCCCTCCACTTT.

This clonotype was recorded once. The chain employs TRBV5-8 and TRBJ1-1; 9 positions match TRBD1. The V and J ends lost 4 bases and 6 bases, in that order; junction bases with no gene match: 7. The CDR3 is 14 residues long. CDR1 is SGHTS and CDR2 is YDEGEE in the germline V gene. In DNA, the CDR3 is TGTGCCAGCAGCGGGGACAGGGATCGGGCTGAAGCTTTCTTT. This encodes CASSGDRDRAEAFF.

This rearrangement joins TRBV25-1 to TRBJ1-3, with D tentatively TRBD1 (6 bases). Trimming stripped 5 bases from V and 0 bases from J, with 14 bases between. The CDR3 has 16 amino acids. Germline V gene lookup returns CDR1 MGHDK and CDR2 SYGVNS. CDR3 amino acids: CASSSPGQFSGNTIYF. For the CDR3, the DNA is TGTGCCAGCAGTTCACCGGGACAATTCTCTGGAAACACCATATATTTT.

This rearrangement joins TRBV19 to TRBJ2-7, with D possibly called TRBD1 or TRBD2 (5 bases each). Germline V gene sequence: CDR1 LNHDA, CDR2 SQIVND (reference sequence). The CDR3 is 14 residues long. Trimming removed 4 bases at V and 2 bases at J, with 12 bases between. The CDR3 bases are TGTGCCAGTAGTAACCCGGGGCAGACCTACGAGCAGTACTTC. This codes for CASSNPGQTYEQYF.

This clonotype has more than one count but fewer than ten. The genes are TRBV6-5 and TRBJ1-1; D uncertain. Trimming pared 6 bases from V and 1 base from J, leaving 15 bases between. CDR3 size: 15 residues. Per germline, CDR1 MNHEY and CDR2 SVGAGI. CDR3 protein: CASSSPGRQNTEAFF. The CDR3 region has the DNA TGTGCCAGCAGCTCCCCCGGGCGGCAGAACACTGAAGCTTTCTTT.

There are a few counts of this clonotype. The rearrangement uses TRBV6-5 and TRBJ2-6; 9 bases map to TRBD1. V shed 6 bases and J 0 bases; nucleotides not matched to a gene: 9. CDR3 length: 18 residues. In germline, CDR1 is MNHEY, CDR2 SVGAGI. The DNA of the CDR3 is TGTGCCAGCAGGGGGGACAGGGTTTCCCTCTCTGGGGCCAACGTCCTGACTTTC. Its translation: CASRGDRVSLSGANVLTF.

This chain links TRBV7-3 with TRBJ2-2; possibly TRBD1 for D (5 bases). The CDR3 loop spans 17 amino acids. Trimming stripped 4 bases from V and 0 bases from J, with 15 bases between. Per germline, CDR1 SGHTA and CDR2 FQGTGA. CDR3 nucleotides: TGTGCCAGCAGCTGGCCTAGTAGGGGCACGAACACCGGGGAGCTGTTTTTT. Its protein is CASSWPSRGTNTGELFF.

The chain uses TRBV19 and TRBJ2-2, with D perhaps matching TRBD1 (5 bases). Trimming shortened V by 3 bases and J by 2 bases, and 10 bases separated the two germline ends. The CDR3 contains 15 residues. From germline, CDR1 is LNHDA and CDR2 SQIVND (reference sequence). The CDR3 DNA sequence: TGTGCCAGTAGTATGGTGACAGCTAACACCGGGGAGCTGTTTTTT. Residues: CASSMVTANTGELFF.

This chain connects TRBV10-3 to TRBJ1-3; 8 bases map to TRBD1. Germline V gene lookup returns CDR1 ENHRY and CDR2 SYGVKD. Trimming took 10 bases from V and 4 from J; bases not matched to a gene: 6. This CDR3 is 13 amino acids long. The CDR3: CATQTGEGNTIYF. The DNA of the CDR3 is TGTGCCACCCAGACAGGGGAAGGAAACACCATATATTTT.

V usage is TRBV7-3 and J usage is TRBJ2-7; D remains ambiguous. The CDR3 runs 14 residues. Germline lookup yields CDR1 SGHTA and CDR2 FQGTGA. V lost 4 bases, J lost 1 base, and 11 bases lay in between. The CDR3 reads CASSSTDKSYEQYF. In DNA, the CDR3 is TGTGCCAGCAGCTCCACCGACAAATCCTACGAGCAGTACTTC.

The chain joins TRBV5-1 to TRBJ1-4; 7 bases are a match to TRBD1. This CDR3 spans 14 amino acids. Germline trimming cut 7 bases from V and 6 bases from J; bases unmatched to any gene: 9. The germline V gene encodes CDR1 SGHRS and CDR2 YFSETQ. CDR3 amino acids: CASSTGNVDEKLFF. The CDR3 DNA is TGCGCCAGCTCGACAGGGAATGTCGATGAAAAACTGTTTTTT.

The chain is built from TRBV7-3 and TRBJ2-7; 7 bases fit TRBD1. This CDR3 is built from 15 residues. Germline CDR1 is SGHTA and CDR2 is FQGTGA. V shed 8 bases, J shed 0 bases, and the junction held 10 bases outside the gene matches. This CDR3 reads CASRPGQVSSYEQYF. CDR3 sequence (DNA): TGTGCCAGCCGTCCCGGACAGGTTAGCTCCTACGAGCAGTACTTC. Full variable domain (remainder filled in from reference TRBV7-3 and TRBJ2-7): GAGVSQTPSNKVTEKGKYVELRCDPISGHTALYWYRQSLGQGPEFLIYFQGTGAADDSGLPNDRFFAVRPEGSVSTLKIQRTERGDSAVYLCASRPGQVSSYEQYFGPGTRLTVT.

The chain uses TRBV12-3 or TRBV12-4 and TRBJ1-3; 9 nucleotides match TRBD1. Trimming removed 7 bases from V and 6 bases from J; junction bases left unmatched: 10. The CDR3 loop spans 15 amino acids. The CDR3 loop is CASTLRGQGLNTIYF. As DNA, the CDR3 is TGTGCCAGCACCCTTAGGGGACAGGGACTAAACACCATATATTTT.

The DNA for the CDR3 is TGTGCCAGCGGAGGTGGAAACACCATATATTTT. Translation gives CASGGGNTIYF. The rearrangement uses TRBV11-3 and TRBJ1-3; D unresolved. Germline lookup yields CDR1 SGHNT and CDR2 YENEEA. V was cut by 8 bases and J by 3 bases, with 5 bases left in between. This CDR3 has 11 amino acids.

The chain is built from TRBV30 and TRBJ2-7, with D maybe TRBD2 (7 bases). With 3 bases removed from V and 7 bases from J, the gap between germline ends came to 10 bases. Germline CDR1 is GTSNPN and CDR2 is SVGIG (reference sequence). The CDR3 has 11 residues. The chain's CDR3 is CAWRQGGEQYF. The CDR3 coding sequence is TGTGCCTGGAGACAGGGAGGGGAGCAGTACTTC.

The table lists this clonotype with a few counts. The gene calls are TRBV24-1 and TRBJ2-2; 7 bases are shared with TRBD2. V shed 4 bases, J shed 5 bases, and the junction held 12 bases outside the gene matches. Germline V gene data show CDR1 as KGHDR and CDR2 as SFDVKD. This CDR3 comprises 17 residues. Here the CDR3 reads CATSDFAGGRVTGELFF. The CDR3 nucleotides are TGTGCCACCAGTGACTTCGCGGGCGGGAGAGTAACCGGGGAGCTGTTTTTT.

This clonotype was observed at least ten times. The chain employs TRBV10-3 and TRBJ2-7, with D hard to call. Germline CDR1 and CDR2: ENHRY and SYGVKD. The ends were cut back, 0 bases at V and 3 bases at J, with 9 bases in the middle. CDR3 size: 14 residues. CDR3 residues: CAISESEGRYEQYF. CDR3 DNA sequence: TGTGCCATCAGTGAGTCTGAAGGTCGCTACGAGCAGTACTTC.

V and J are TRBV5-1 and TRBJ2-7; possible D gene TRBD2, 6 bases. This CDR3 comprises 14 residues. V lost 1 base to trimming and J lost 4 bases, with 12 bases between them. Germline assignment: CDR1 SGHRS and CDR2 YFSETQ. CDR3 region: CASSLIQGGYEQYF. The CDR3 bases are TGCGCCAGCAGCTTGATCCAGGGAGGTTACGAGCAGTACTTC.

V usage is TRBV20-1 and J usage is TRBJ1-3, with 7 bases lining up with TRBD1. This CDR3 is 16 amino acids long. Germline-derived CDR1 and CDR2 are DFQATT and SNEGSKA (reference sequence). J was trimmed by 3 bases and V by 3 bases; bases with no gene match: 11. This chain's CDR3 is CSASPTGDQYGNTIYF. CDR3 nucleotide sequence: TGCAGTGCTAGTCCTACAGGGGATCAGTATGGAAACACCATATATTTT.

V usage is TRBV4-2 and J usage is TRBJ2-5, with TRBD2 matching 11 bases. Germline assignment: CDR1 LGHNA and CDR2 YNFKEQ. Trimming at V came to 3 bases and at J to 3 bases, leaving 9 bases not matched to a gene. This CDR3 is built from 17 residues. CDR3 residues: CASSHQGRSGGEETQYF. In DNA, the CDR3 is TGTGCCAGCAGCCACCAAGGGCGTAGCGGGGGGGAAGAGACCCAGTACTTC.

This rearrangement joins TRBV19 to TRBJ1-5; 9 nucleotides align to TRBD1. Germline V gene lookup returns CDR1 LNHDA and CDR2 SQIVND (reference sequence). This CDR3 region has 15 residues. V dropped 6 bases and J dropped 3; count of bases not matched to a gene: 6. The CDR3 DNA sequence: TGTGCCAGTAGCCCCGGGACAGGGATCAATCAGCCCCAGCATTTT. This sequence encodes CASSPGTGINQPQHF.